This section outlines one T cell receptor (beta chain) sequence together with its context. Its specificity is unknown. These data come from a study of T cell repertoires in aging, cancer and after chemotherapy. Looking at the study overall: Six age groups, ranging from 30 or younger to 70 or older, included the donors. Over several months to years, re-sampled healthy donor repertoires clearly shared clones.

Study outcomes and limitations: Rebound thymic output was suggested by rising median generation probability during chemotherapy in each cancer cohort.

TRB rearrangements spanning V, D and J were amplified using mixed TRB-A/B primers. TCRdb fed the multiplex PCR reads into MiXCR, producing one record per CDR3 protein. The table records thousands of distinct CDR3 sequences, 32% of them present only once. V trimming: 0 bases; J trimming: 7 bases; junction bases outside the gene matches: 12. The CDR3 is made up of 18 amino acids. Germline lookup yields CDR1 LGHNA and CDR2 YNFKEQ. Amplification of TCR beta used genomic DNA extracted from peripheral blood. The chain uses TRBV4-2 and TRBJ1-6; 7 nucleotides match TRBD1. What was sequenced was blood. This sequence originates from a human donor in good health. The CDR3 protein is CASSQEGAQGTVNSPLHF. The CDR3 region has the DNA TGTGCCAGCAGCCAAGAAGGTGCACAGGGGACGGTCAATTCACCCCTCCACTTT.